Listed below are T cell receptor beta chains from one sample, sequenced in a study of blood T cell repertoires in COVID-19. Produced via immunoSEQ multiplex PCR; TCRdb's table is partial and in-frame only. Of about 250,000 clones listed, around four fifths are singletons. Specimen: peripheral blood. Source of these receptors: a man aged 40-55 years with active or convalescent COVID-19. Each CDR3 is given with its conserved first and last residue. The D gene is left open where the match is weak. Only some rows state a clone size, as once, few, many or a class for expanded clones.

j_gene	d_gene	v_gene	abundance	CDR3nt	CDR3aa
TRBJ2-7	-	TRBV3-1/TRBV3-2	-	TGTGCCAGCAGCCAAGCAAGCGGTCCCGCCTACGAGCAGTACTTC	CASSQASGPAYEQYF
TRBJ1-1	-	TRBV18	-	TGTGCCAGCTCACCACCGACGGGGGGGAAGGCTGAAGCTTTCTTT	CASSPPTGGKAEAFF
TRBJ2-7	-	TRBV5-1	-	TGCGCCAGCAGCATCGATGGGGCCGCGGCTTCCTACGAGCAGTACTTC	CASSIDGAAASYEQYF
TRBJ1-2	TRBD1	TRBV12-3/TRBV12-4	-	TGTGCCAGCAGTCCGGGACAGGGCAATGGCTACACCTTC	CASSPGQGNGYTF
TRBJ1-3	-	TRBV18	-	TGTGCCAGCTCACCGCGAGCCCTTGAATGGGCCTCTGGAAACACCATATATTTT	CASSPRALEWASGNTIYF
TRBJ2-7	TRBD2	TRBV27	-	TGTGCCAGCAGTGCCCGGGGGGGTCCGATCGCCTACGAGCAGTACTTC	CASSARGGPIAYEQYF
TRBJ2-7	-	TRBV28	-	TGTGCCAGCAATCCTGGGCAGAGTAATTACGAGCAGTACTTC	CASNPGQSNYEQYF
TRBJ2-2	-	TRBV6-5	-	TGTGCCAGCACCCCGAGGACACTGAACACCGGGGAGCTGTTTTTT	CASTPRTLNTGELFF
TRBJ1-6	-	TRBV27	-	TGTGCCAGCAGTTTATCTATTAATTCACCCCTCCACTTT	CASSLSINSPLHF
TRBJ2-3	TRBD2	TRBV2	-	TGTGCCAGCAGCCTGCTAGCTAGCGGGAGGCCAGATACGCAGTATTTT	CASSLLASGRPDTQYF
TRBJ2-7	TRBD1	TRBV5-1	-	TGCGCCAGCAGTTGGACAGGGGCCTACGAGCAGTACTTC	CASSWTGAYEQYF
TRBJ1-6	-	TRBV28	-	TGTGCCAGCAGTTTATGGGGTCGGGGGGGATCGGAATCACCCCTCCACTTT	CASSLWGRGGSESPLHF
TRBJ1-1	-	TRBV5-8	-	TGTGCCAGCAGCTCCATGAGGGCAGGCCACACTGAAGCTTTCTTT	CASSSMRAGHTEAFF
TRBJ1-5	-	TRBV5-6	-	TGTGCCAGCAGCTCCGTAGGGAGTAACAATCAGCCCCAGCATTTT	CASSSVGSNNQPQHF
TRBJ1-1	-	TRBV5-3	few	TGTGCCAGAAGCCCCGCGCCAGGGATGGTTGAGGACACTGAAGCTTTCTTT	CARSPAPGMVEDTEAFF
TRBJ1-2	TRBD1	TRBV15	-	TGTGCCACCAGCACCTTGGGACAGGCCAACTATGGCTACACCTTC	CATSTLGQANYGYTF
TRBJ2-7	-	TRBV4-1	-	TGCGCCAGCAGCCAACTGTCCGGGACACACGAGCAGTACTTC	CASSQLSGTHEQYF
TRBJ2-7	TRBD1	TRBV5-1	-	TGCGCCAGCAGCTTGAGGGGGACAGGGCAGTCGGAGGAGCAGTACTTC	CASSLRGTGQSEEQYF
TRBJ2-7	TRBD2	TRBV19	once	TGTGCCAGTAGTAAACTAGCGGGAAAGTACGAGCAGTACTTC	CASSKLAGKYEQYF
TRBJ1-4	-	TRBV4-2	-	TGTGCCAGCAGCCAAGTAACCGGGTCTAATGAAAAACTGTTTTTT	CASSQVTGSNEKLFF
TRBJ1-1	TRBD1	TRBV11-3	-	TGTGCCAGCAGCTTCGGGACAGCGAACACTGAAGCTTTCTTT	CASSFGTANTEAFF
TRBJ1-2	TRBD1	TRBV6-5	-	TGTGCCAGCAGTTACGGACAGGGTACTCTTGGCTACACCTTC	CASSYGQGTLGYTF
TRBJ1-1	-	TRBV12-3/TRBV12-4	-	TGTGCCAGCAAACTATACGGGGGGATAGCGGCTTTCTTT	CASKLYGGIAAFF
TRBJ2-2	-	TRBV30	-	TGTGCCTGGGGGGGCAACACCGGGGAGCTGTTTTTT	CAWGGNTGELFF
TRBJ1-2	-	TRBV3-1/TRBV3-2	-	TGTGCCAGCAGCCCAATTACAAGTTATGGCTACACCTTC	CASSPITSYGYTF
TRBJ1-5	-	TRBV12-5	-	TGTGCTAGTGGTTTGGGCCAGGGCGGTAATCAGCCCCAGCATTTT	CASGLGQGGNQPQHF
TRBJ1-1	-	TRBV6-5	-	TGTGCCAGCCGATTAGGGGCCAGGAACACTGAAGCTTTCTTT	CASRLGARNTEAFF
TRBJ2-7	-	TRBV7-8	-	TGTGCCAGCAGCTTAACGGGGTCCCCACTCTACGAGCAGTACTTC	CASSLTGSPLYEQYF
TRBJ1-3	-	TRBV4-1	-	TGCGCCAGCAGCCAAGATGGAGACAGGAGCTCTGGAAACACCATATATTTT	CASSQDGDRSSGNTIYF
TRBJ2-1	TRBD2	TRBV18	-	TGTGCCAGCTCACCAAATAGTGGGCCCTACCGGGAGGACCGGGATGAGCAGTTCTTC	CASSPNSGPYREDRDEQFF
TRBJ2-7	TRBD2	TRBV5-4	-	TGTGCCAGCAGCCCGGGACTAGCGGGAGGAGCCAACGAGCAGTACTTC	CASSPGLAGGANEQYF
TRBJ2-7	TRBD1	TRBV15	-	TGTGCCACCAGCAGAGGGGACAGGGTATACGAGCAGTACTTC	CATSRGDRVYEQYF
TRBJ1-6	-	TRBV18	once	TGTGCCAGCTCAGGGGACATGCCCGGAGGTTCACCCCTCCACTTT	CASSGDMPGGSPLHF
TRBJ2-1	TRBD2	TRBV5-6	-	TGTGCCAGCAGCTTGGTTCGGACTAGCGGGCTGGGGGAGCAGTTCTTC	CASSLVRTSGLGEQFF
TRBJ2-1	-	TRBV4-1	-	TGCGCCAGCAGCCAAAGATCGCAGGGTGGGTATGAGCAGTTCTTC	CASSQRSQGGYEQFF
TRBJ2-7	TRBD1	TRBV6-5	-	TGTGCCAGCAGTCCGTTTTACAGTACAGGGGTCGAGCAGTACTTC	CASSPFYSTGVEQYF
TRBJ1-1	-	TRBV6-1	-	TGTGCCAGCAGTGAAAAAGTCAGCGCTTTTAACACTGAAGCTTTCTTT	CASSEKVSAFNTEAFF
TRBJ2-3	TRBD1	TRBV24-1	-	TGTGCCAAGTGGGACAGGGAAGAAGCAGATACGCAGTATTTT	CAKWDREEADTQYF
TRBJ1-6	-	TRBV30	-	TGTGCCTGGAACAGGGAAACCAATTCACCCCTCCACTTT	CAWNRETNSPLHF
TRBJ1-5	TRBD1	TRBV19	-	TGTGCCAGTAGAGAACAGGGGCGCAATCAGCCCCAGCATTTT	CASREQGRNQPQHF
TRBJ2-2	-	TRBV7-9	-	TGTGCCAGCCTCTGGACAGTGGCCGACGGGGAGCTGTTTTTT	CASLWTVADGELFF
TRBJ2-4	TRBD1	TRBV5-1	-	TGCGCCAGCAGCTTGGAGACAGGGGAACGGCGTATTCAGTACTTC	CASSLETGERRIQYF
TRBJ2-3	-	TRBV30	-	TGTGCCTGGAGTGCGGGGGGCCCAGATACGCAGTATTTT	CAWSAGGPDTQYF
TRBJ1-4	TRBD1	TRBV4-1	-	TGCGCCAGCAGCCAACTAGGGACAGGGGGCGAAGAAAAACTGTTTTTT	CASSQLGTGGEEKLFF